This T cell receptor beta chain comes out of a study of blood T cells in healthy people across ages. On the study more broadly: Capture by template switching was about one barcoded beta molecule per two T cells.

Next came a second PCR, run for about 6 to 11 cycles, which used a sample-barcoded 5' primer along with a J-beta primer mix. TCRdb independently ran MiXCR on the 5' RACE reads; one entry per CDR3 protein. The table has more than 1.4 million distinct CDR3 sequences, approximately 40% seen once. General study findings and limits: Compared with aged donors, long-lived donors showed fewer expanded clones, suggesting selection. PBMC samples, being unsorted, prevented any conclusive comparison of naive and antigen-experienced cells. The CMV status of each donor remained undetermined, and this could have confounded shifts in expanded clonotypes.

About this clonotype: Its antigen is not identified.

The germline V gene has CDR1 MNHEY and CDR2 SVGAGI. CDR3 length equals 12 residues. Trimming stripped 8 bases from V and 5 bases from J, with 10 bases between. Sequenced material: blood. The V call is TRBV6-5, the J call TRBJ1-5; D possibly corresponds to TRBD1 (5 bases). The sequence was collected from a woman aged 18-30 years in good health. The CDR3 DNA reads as TGTGCCAGCGGAGGGGTAGATCAGCCCCAGCATTTT. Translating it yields CASGGVDQPQHF.